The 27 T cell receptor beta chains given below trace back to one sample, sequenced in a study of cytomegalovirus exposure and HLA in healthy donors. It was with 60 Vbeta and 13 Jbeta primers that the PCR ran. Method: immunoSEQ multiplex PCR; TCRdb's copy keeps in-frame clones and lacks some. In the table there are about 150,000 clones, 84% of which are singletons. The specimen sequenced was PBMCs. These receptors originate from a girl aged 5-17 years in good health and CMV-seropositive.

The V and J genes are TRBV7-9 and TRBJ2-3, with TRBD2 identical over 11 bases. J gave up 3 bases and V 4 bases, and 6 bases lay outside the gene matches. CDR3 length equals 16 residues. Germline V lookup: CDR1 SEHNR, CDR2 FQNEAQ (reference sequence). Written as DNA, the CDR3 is TGTGCCAGCAGCTCCAGCCTAGCGGGGGGAACAGATACGCAGTATTTT. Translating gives CASSSSLAGGTDTQYF.

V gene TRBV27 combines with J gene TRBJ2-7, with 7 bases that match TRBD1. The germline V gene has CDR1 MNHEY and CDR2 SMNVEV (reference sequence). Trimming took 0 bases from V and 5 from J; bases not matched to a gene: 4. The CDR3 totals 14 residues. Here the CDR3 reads CASSLSRGHHEQYF. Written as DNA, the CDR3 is TGTGCCAGCAGTTTATCGAGGGGGCACCACGAGCAGTACTTC.

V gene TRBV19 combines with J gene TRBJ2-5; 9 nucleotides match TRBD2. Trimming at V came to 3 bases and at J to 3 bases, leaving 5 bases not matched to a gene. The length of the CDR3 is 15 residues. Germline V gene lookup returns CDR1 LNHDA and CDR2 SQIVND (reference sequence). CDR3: CASSISGGPKETQYF. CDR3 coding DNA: TGTGCCAGTAGTATTAGCGGGGGACCAAAAGAGACCCAGTACTTC. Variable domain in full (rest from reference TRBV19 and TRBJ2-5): DGGITQSPKYLFRKEGQNVTLSCEQNLNHDAMYWYRQDPGQGLRLIYYSQIVNDFQKGDIAEGYSVSREKKESFPLTVTSAQKNPTAFYLCASSISGGPKETQYFGPGTRLLVL.

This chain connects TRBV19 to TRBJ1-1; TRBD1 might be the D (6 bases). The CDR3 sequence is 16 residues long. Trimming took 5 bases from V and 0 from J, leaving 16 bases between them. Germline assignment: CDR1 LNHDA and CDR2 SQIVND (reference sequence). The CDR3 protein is CASSPLTGAMNTEAFF. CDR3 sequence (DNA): TGTGCCAGTAGTCCGCTGACAGGAGCCATGAACACTGAAGCTTTCTTT.

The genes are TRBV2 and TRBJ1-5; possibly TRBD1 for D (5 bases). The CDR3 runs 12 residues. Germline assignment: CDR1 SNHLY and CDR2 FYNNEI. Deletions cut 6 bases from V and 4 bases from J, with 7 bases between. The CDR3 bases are TGTGCCAGCAGAGGACATAATCAGCCCCAGCATTTT. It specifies CASRGHNQPQHF.

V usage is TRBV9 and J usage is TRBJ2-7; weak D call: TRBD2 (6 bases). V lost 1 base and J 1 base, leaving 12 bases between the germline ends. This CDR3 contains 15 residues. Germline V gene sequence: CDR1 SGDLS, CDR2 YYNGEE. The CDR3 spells CASSVSGVGSYEQYF. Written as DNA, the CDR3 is TGTGCCAGCAGCGTATCGGGGGTGGGGTCCTACGAGCAGTACTTC.

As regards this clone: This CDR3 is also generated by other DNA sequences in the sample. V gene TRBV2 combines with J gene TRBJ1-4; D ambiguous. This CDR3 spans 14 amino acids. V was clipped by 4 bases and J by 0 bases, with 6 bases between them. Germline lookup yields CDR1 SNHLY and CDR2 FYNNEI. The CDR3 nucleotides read TGTGCCAGCAGTGCACAAACAACTAATGAAAAACTGTTTTTT. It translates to CASSAQTTNEKLFF.

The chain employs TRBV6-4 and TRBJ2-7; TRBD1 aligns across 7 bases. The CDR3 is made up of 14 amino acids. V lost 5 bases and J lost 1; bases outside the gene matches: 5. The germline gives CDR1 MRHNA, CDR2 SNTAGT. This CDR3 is CASSSTGQSYEQYF. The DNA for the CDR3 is TGTGCCAGCAGTTCGACAGGGCAATCCTACGAGCAGTACTTC.

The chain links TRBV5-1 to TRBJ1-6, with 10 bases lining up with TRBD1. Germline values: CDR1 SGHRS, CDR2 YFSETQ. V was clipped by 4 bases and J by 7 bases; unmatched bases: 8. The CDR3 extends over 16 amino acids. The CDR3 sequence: CASSPLTGGANSPLHF. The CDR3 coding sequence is TGCGCCAGCAGCCCCCTGACAGGGGGCGCAAATTCACCCCTCCACTTT.

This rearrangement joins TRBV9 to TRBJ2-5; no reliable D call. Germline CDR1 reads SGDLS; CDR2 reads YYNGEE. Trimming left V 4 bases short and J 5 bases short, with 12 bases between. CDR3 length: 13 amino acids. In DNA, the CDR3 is TGTGCCAGCAGCCCGCGAAGTGTGGAGACCCAGTACTTC. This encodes CASSPRSVETQYF.

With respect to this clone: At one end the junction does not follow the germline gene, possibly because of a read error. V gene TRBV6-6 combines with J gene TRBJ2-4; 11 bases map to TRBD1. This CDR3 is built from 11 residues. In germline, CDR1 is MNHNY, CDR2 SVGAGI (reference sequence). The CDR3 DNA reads TGTGCCAGCAGTGGGGGACAGGGGGAGGTCTTC. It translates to CASSGGQGEVF.

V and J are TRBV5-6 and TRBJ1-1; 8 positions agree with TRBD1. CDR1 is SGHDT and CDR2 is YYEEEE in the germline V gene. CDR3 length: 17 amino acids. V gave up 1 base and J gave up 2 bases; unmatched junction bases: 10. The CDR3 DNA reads TGTGCCAGCAGCTTGTCGATGGCGGACAGGGCTAACACTGAAGCTTTCTTT. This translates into CASSLSMADRANTEAFF.

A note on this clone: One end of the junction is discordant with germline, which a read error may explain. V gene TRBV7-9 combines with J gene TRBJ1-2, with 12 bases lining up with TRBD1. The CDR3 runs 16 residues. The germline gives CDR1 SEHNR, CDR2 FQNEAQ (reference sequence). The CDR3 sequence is CSSSLPGTGGLGGYTF. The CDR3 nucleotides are TGTTCCAGCAGCTTACCCGGGACAGGGGGCTTGGGGGGCTACACCTTC. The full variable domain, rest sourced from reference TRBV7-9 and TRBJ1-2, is DTGVSQNPRHKITKRGQNVTFRCDPISEHNRLYWYRQTLGQGPEFLTYFQNEAQLEKSRLLSDRFSAERPKGSFSTLEIQRTEQGDSAMYLCSSSLPGTGGLGGYTFGSGTRLTVV.

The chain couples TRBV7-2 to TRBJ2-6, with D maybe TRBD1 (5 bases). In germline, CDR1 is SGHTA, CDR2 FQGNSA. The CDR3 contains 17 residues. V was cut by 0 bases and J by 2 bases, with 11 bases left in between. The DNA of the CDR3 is TGTGCCAGCAGCTTAGCCCCAGGGAAAACTGGGGCCAACGTCCTGACTTTC. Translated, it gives CASSLAPGKTGANVLTF.

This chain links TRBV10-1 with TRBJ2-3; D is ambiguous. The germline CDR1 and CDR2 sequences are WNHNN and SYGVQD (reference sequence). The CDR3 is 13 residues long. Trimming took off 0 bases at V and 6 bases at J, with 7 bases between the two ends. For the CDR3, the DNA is TGCGCCAGCAGTGAGTCGATACAGGATACGCAGTATTTT. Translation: CASSESIQDTQYF.

The CDR3 loop reads CSVFGAGEDRQFF. The CDR3 bases are TGCAGCGTTTTTGGGGCGGGGGAAGATCGGCAGTTCTTC. This chain uses TRBV29-1 with TRBJ2-1; 7 bases align to TRBD2. The CDR3 has 13 amino acids. CDR1 is SQVTM and CDR2 is ANQGSEA in the germline V gene. The V and J ends lost 5 bases and 12 bases, in that order; junction bases with no gene match: 13.

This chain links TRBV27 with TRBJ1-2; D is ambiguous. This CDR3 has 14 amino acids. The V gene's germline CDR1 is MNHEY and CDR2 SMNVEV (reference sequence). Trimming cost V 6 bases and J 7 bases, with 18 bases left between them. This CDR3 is CASSFTLGEGGYTF. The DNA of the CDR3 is TGTGCCAGCAGCTTTACCCTTGGGGAGGGTGGCTACACCTTC.

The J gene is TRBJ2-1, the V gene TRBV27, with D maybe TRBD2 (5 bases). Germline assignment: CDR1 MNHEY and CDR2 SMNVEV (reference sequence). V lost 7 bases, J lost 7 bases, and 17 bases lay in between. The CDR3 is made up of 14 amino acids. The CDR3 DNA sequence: TGTGCCAGCACTGGAGGCTTCTTCCAAAATGAGCAGTTCTTC. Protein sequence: CASTGGFFQNEQFF.

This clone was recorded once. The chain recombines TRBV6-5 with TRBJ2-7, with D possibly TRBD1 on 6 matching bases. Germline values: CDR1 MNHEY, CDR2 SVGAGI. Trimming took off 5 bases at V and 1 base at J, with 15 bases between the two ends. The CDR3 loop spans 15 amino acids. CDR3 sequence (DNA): TGTGCCAGCAGTCCGGGACAAACTACTTCCTACGAGCAGTACTTC. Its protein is CASSPGQTTSYEQYF.

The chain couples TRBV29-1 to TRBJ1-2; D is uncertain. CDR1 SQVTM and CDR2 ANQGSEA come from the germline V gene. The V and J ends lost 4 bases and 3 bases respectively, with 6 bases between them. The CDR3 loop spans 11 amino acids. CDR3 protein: CSVGQDYGYTF. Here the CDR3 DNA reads TGCAGCGTTGGTCAGGACTATGGCTACACCTTC.

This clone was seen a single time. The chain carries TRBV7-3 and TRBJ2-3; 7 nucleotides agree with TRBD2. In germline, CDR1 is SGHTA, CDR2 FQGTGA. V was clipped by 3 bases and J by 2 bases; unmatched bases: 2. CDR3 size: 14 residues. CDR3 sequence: CASSFGRLTDTQYF. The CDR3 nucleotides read TGTGCCAGCAGCTTCGGGAGGCTCACAGATACGCAGTATTTT.

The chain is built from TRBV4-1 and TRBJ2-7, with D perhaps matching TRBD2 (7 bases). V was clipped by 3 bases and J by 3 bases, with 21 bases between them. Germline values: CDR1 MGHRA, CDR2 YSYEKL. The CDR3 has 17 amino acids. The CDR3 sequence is CASSHSRGDTGSYEQYF. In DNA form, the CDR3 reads TGCGCCAGCAGCCATTCTCGGGGGGATACAGGGAGCTACGAGCAGTACTTC.

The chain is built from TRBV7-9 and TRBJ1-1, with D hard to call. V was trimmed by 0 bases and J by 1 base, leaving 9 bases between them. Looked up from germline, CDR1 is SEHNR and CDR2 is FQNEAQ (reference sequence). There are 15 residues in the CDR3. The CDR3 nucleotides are TGTGCCAGCAGCTTAGCCGGTCGAGAGAACACTGAAGCTTTCTTT. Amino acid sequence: CASSLAGRENTEAFF.

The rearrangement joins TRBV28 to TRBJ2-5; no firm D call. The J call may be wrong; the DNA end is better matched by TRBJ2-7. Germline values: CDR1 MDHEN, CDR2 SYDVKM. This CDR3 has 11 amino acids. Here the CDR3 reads CASSSSYEQYF. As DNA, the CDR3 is TGTGCCAGCAGTTCCTCCTACGAGCAGTACTTC.

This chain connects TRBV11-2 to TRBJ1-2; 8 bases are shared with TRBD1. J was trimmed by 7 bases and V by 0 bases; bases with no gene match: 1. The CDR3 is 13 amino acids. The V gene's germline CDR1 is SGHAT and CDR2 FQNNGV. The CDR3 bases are TGTGCCAGCAGCTTAGACAGGGGGCTTGGCTACACCTTC. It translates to CASSLDRGLGYTF.

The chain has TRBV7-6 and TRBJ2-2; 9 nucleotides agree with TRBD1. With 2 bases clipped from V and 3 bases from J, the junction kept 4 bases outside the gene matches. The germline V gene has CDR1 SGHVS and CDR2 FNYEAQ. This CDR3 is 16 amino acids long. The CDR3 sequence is CASSLRQGDYTGELFF. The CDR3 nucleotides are TGTGCCAGCAGCTTAAGACAGGGGGACTACACCGGGGAGCTGTTTTTT.

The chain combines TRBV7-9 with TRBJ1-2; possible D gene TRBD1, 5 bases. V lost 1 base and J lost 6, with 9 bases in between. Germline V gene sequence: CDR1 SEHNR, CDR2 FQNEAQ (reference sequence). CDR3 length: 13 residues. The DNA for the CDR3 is TGTGCCAGCAGCTTAGACAGGAATCATGGCTACACCTTC. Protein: CASSLDRNHGYTF.